This T cell receptor (beta chain) was found in a study of naive and memory T cell subsets. Study results and limitations: Naive and memory repertoire findings lacked a ground truth for validation. Over 90% of naive TCR sequences appeared only once, unlike memory subsets.

In the case of this clonotype: As yet, its antigen is unknown.

Trimming pared 3 bases from V and 12 bases from J, leaving 8 bases between. Per germline, CDR1 SNHLY and CDR2 FYNNEI. This CDR3 contains 10 residues. Four subsets defined by CD45RA and CD27 were sorted after CD3, CD4, CD8 and live/dead staining. Two oligonucleotides, mixed equimolar, formed the beta constant-region primer covering TRBC1 and TRBC2. Nested alpha and beta constant-region primers with the SP2 primer drove four PCR rounds on ligated cDNA. Ligation attached a single-stranded oligonucleotide with a 12-nucleotide UMI and the SP2 primer to the cDNA 3' end. TCRdb independently ran MiXCR on the UMI-ligation and nested PCR reads; one entry per CDR3 protein. The sample consists of around 110,000 distinct CDR3 sequences, 36% of them appearing once.

The receptor's source is a human donor in good health. Sequenced sample: central memory CD4+ T cells from blood. The chain carries TRBV2 and TRBJ1-1, with D unresolved. CDR3 sequence reads: CASSEALSFF. The CDR3 DNA is TGTGCCAGCAGTGAGGCTCTATCTTTCTTT.